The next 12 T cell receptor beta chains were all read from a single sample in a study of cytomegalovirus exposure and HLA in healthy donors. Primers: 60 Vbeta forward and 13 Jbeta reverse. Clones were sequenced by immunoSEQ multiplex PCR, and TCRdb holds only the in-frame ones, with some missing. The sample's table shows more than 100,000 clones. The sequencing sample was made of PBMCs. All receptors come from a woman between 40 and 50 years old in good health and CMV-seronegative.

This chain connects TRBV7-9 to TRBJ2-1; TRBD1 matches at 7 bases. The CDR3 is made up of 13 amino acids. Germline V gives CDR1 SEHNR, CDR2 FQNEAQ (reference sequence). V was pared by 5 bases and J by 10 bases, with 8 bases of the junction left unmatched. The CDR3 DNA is TGTGCCAGCAGCCGACAGGGTCTAGGGGAGCAGTTCTTC. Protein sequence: CASSRQGLGEQFF.

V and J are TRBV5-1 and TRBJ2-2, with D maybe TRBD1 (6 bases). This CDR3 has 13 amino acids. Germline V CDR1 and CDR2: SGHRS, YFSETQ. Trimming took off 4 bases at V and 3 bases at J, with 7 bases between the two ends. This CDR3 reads CASSQGYTGELFF. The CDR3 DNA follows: TGCGCCAGCAGCCAGGGGTACACCGGGGAGCTGTTTTTT.

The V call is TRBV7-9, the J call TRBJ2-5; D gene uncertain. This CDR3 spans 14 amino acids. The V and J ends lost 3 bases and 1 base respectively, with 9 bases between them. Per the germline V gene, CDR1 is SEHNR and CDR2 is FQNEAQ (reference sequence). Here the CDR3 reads CASSFAATQETQYF. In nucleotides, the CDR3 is TGTGCCAGCAGCTTCGCGGCTACCCAAGAGACCCAGTACTTC.

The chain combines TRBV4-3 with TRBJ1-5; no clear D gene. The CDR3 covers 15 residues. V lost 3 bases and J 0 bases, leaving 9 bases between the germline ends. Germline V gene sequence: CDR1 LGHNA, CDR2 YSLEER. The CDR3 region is CASSQRASSNQPQHF. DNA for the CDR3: TGCGCCAGCAGCCAGAGAGCGTCTAGCAATCAGCCCCAGCATTTT.

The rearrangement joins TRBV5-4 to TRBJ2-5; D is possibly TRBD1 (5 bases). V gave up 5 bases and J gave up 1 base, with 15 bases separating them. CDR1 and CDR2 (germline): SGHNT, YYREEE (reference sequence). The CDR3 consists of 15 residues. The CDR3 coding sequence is TGTGCCAGCAGTTACCGGGCGACAGCCCAAGAGACCCAGTACTTC. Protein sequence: CASSYRATAQETQYF.

The CDR3 sequence: CASSAQLETQYF. The CDR3, as DNA: TGTGCCAGTAGTGCACAGTTAGAGACCCAGTACTTC. The chain is built from TRBV19 and TRBJ2-5; no clear D. Germline CDR1 reads LNHDA; CDR2 reads SQIVND (reference sequence). This CDR3 is 12 amino acids long. V lost 5 bases and J lost 4, with 8 bases in between. Supplemented by reference TRBV19 and TRBJ2-5, the full variable domain reads DGGITQSPKYLFRKEGQNVTLSCEQNLNHDAMYWYRQDPGQGLRLIYYSQIVNDFQKGDIAEGYSVSREKKESFPLTVTSAQKNPTAFYLCASSAQLETQYFGPGTRLLVL.

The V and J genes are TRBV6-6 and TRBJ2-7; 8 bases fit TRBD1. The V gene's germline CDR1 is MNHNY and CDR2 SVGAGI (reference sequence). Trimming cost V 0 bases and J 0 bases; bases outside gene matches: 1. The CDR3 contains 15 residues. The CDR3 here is CASSYSGQASYEQYF. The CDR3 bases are TGTGCCAGCAGTTACTCGGGACAGGCCTCCTACGAGCAGTACTTC.

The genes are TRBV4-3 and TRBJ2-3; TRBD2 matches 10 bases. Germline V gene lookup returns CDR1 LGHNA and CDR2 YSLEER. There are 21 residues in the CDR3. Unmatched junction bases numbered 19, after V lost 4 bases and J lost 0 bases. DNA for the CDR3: TGCGCCAGCAGCCGACAACCCGCGGGTAGCGGGGGGTTAGTTAGCACAGATACGCAGTATTTT. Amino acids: CASSRQPAGSGGLVSTDTQYF.

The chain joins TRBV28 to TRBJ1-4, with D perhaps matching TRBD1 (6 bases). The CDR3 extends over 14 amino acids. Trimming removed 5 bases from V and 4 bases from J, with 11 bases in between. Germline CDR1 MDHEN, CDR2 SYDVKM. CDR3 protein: CASSARGRNEKLFF. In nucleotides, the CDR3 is TGTGCCAGCAGTGCCAGGGGCCGTAATGAAAAACTGTTTTTT. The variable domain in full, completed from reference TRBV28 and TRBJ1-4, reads DVKVTQSSRYLVKRTGEKVFLECVQDMDHENMFWYRQDPGLGLRLIYFSYDVKMKEKGDIPEGYSVSREKKERFSLILESASTNQTSMYLCASSARGRNEKLFFGSGTQLSVL.

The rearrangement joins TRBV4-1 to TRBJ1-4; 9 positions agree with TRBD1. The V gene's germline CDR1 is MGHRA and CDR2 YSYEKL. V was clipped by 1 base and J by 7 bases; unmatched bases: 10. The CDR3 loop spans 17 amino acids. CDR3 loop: CASSQVFYGTGSEKLFF. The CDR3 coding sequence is TGCGCCAGCAGCCAAGTCTTCTACGGGACAGGGAGTGAAAAACTGTTTTTT.

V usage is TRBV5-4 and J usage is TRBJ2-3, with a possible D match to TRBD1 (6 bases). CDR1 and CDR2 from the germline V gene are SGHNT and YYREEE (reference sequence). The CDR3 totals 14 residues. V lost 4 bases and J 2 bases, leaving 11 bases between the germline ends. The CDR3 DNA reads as TGTGCCAGCAGCGCCGACAGGTACACAGATACGCAGTATTTT. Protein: CASSADRYTDTQYF.

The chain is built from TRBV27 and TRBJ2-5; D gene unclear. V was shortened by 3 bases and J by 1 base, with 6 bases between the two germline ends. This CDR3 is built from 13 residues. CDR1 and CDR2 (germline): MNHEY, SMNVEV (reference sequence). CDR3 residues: CASSFGFQETQYF. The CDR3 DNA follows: TGTGCCAGCAGTTTCGGGTTCCAAGAGACCCAGTACTTC.